One sample yielded the 30 T cell receptor beta chains listed below, sequenced in a study of response to subunit inactivated influenza vaccine. Each CDR3 protein is one row after TCRdb ran MiXCR on the RT-PCR reads. Of more than 700,000 distinct CDR3 sequences listed, less than 25% are singletons. The sequenced sample was PBMCs from blood, obtained about 5 days after vaccination. The receptors here all came from a man in his fifties who received an inactivated influenza vaccine.

This chain uses TRBV10-3 with TRBJ1-5; weak D call: TRBD1 (5 bases). There are 16 residues in the CDR3. With 9 bases removed from V and 4 bases from J, the gap between germline ends came to 22 bases. Germline V gene data show CDR1 as ENHRY and CDR2 as SYGVKD. CDR3 residues: CAMGSGRGELNQPQHF. CDR3 coding DNA: TGTGCCATGGGCTCCGGGCGGGGGGAGTTAAATCAGCCCCAGCATTTT.

This chain joins TRBV4-1 and TRBJ2-7, with a weak D call TRBD1 (5 bases). Trimming stripped 1 base from V and 5 bases from J, with 18 bases between. The CDR3 runs to 16 residues. CDR1 and CDR2 from the germline V gene are MGHRA and YSYEKL. Here the CDR3 reads CASSQVSGLGADEQYF. The CDR3 DNA is TGCGCCAGCAGCCAAGTTTCCGGTCTAGGGGCCGACGAGCAGTACTTC.

Turning to this clonotype: Mismatch with germline at one junction end may stem from a read error. The rearrangement joins TRBV12-3 or TRBV12-4 to TRBJ2-7, with 13 bases that match TRBD2. CDR3 length: 15 amino acids. The DNA of the CDR3 is TGTGCCAGCAGTGGGACTAGCGGGATCTCCTACGCGCAGTACTTC. Its translation: CASSGTSGISYAQYF.

The chain uses TRBV3-1 and TRBJ2-7; D unclear. Germline V gene sequence: CDR1 LGHDT, CDR2 YNNKEL (reference sequence). With 2 bases removed from V and 5 bases from J, the gap between germline ends came to 7 bases. The CDR3 contains 12 residues. For the CDR3, the DNA is TGTGCCAGCAGCCAAAGTCTCGACGAGCAGTACTTC. Protein: CASSQSLDEQYF.

This clonotype came up a few times. This chain connects TRBV11-2 to TRBJ2-5, with D perhaps TRBD1 (5 bases). V gave up 1 base and J gave up 5 bases, with 14 bases separating them. The CDR3 is made up of 15 amino acids. CDR1 is SGHAT, CDR2 FQNNGV, per germline. CDR3 DNA sequence: TGTGCCAGCAGCTTAGGTTGGGCAAAGGGGGAGACCCAGTACTTC. Its protein is CASSLGWAKGETQYF.

This clonotype occurred a few times. The chain carries TRBV12-3 or TRBV12-4 and TRBJ1-1; D call uncertain. There are 14 residues in the CDR3. V lost 5 bases and J lost 0, with 10 bases in between. CDR3 DNA sequence: TGTGCCAGCAGTGGCCCGCCCCTGAACACTGAAGCTTTCTTT. Translated: CASSGPPLNTEAFF.

The V gene is TRBV28, the J gene TRBJ2-7; D may be TRBD1 (6 bases). This CDR3 spans 13 amino acids. Trimming removed 6 bases at V and 7 bases at J, with 16 bases between. Germline CDR1 reads MDHEN; CDR2 reads SYDVKM. The CDR3 bases are TGTGCCAGCAGCCGAACACAGGGCTGGGAGCAGTACTTC. Protein product: CASSRTQGWEQYF.

The rearrangement uses TRBV7-9 and TRBJ2-1; TRBD1 or TRBD2 may be the D gene (5 bases each). The CDR3 has 13 amino acids. The V gene's germline CDR1 is SEHNR and CDR2 FQNEAQ (reference sequence). V was cut by 2 bases and J by 8 bases, with 10 bases left in between. CDR3 loop: CASSLRGAHEQFF. CDR3 in DNA: TGTGCCAGCAGCTTAAGAGGGGCCCATGAGCAGTTCTTC.

This clonotype came up many times. The chain is built from TRBV5-1 and TRBJ2-1, with D possibly being TRBD2 (5 bases). The CDR3 runs 14 residues. Germline CDR1 SGHRS, CDR2 YFSETQ. With 1 base removed from V and 7 bases from J, the gap between germline ends came to 12 bases. CDR3 nucleotide sequence: TGCGCCAGCAGCTTGCGAATAGAGGGTAATGAGCAGTTCTTC. Translated, it gives CASSLRIEGNEQFF.

The V gene is TRBV6-6, the J gene TRBJ1-6; D gene ambiguous. The ends were cut back, 6 bases at V and 8 bases at J, with 11 bases in the middle. Germline lookup yields CDR1 MNHNY and CDR2 SVGAGI (reference sequence). This CDR3 is 13 amino acids long. The CDR3 protein is CASRDGGDSPLHF. The CDR3 coding sequence is TGTGCCAGCAGGGACGGTGGAGATTCACCCCTCCACTTT.

This clonotype was counted at least ten times. This chain links TRBV10-3 with TRBJ1-1, with no clear D. The V and J ends lost 5 bases and 1 base respectively, with 20 bases between them. Looked up from germline, CDR1 is ENHRY and CDR2 is SYGVKD. The CDR3 is 17 amino acids. The CDR3 here is CAISTVSDKSPNTEAFF. CDR3 nucleotide sequence: TGTGCCATCAGTACCGTCTCCGACAAGAGCCCGAACACTGAAGCTTTCTTT.

This clonotype was detected a few times. This rearrangement joins TRBV6-2 or TRBV6-3 to TRBJ2-1; 8 nucleotides line up with TRBD1. Trimming removed 0 bases from V and 4 bases from J; junction bases left unmatched: 8. The germline V gene has CDR1 MNHEY and CDR2 SVGEGT. This CDR3 has 17 residues. The chain's CDR3 is CASSYSPGTGIYNEQFF. The CDR3 nucleotides are TGTGCCAGCAGTTACTCCCCCGGGACAGGTATATACAATGAGCAGTTCTTC.

The sample holds a few counts of this clonotype. The CDR3 reads CASSPIQGLVYEQYF. The DNA for the CDR3 is TGTGCCAGCAGCCCAATACAGGGGTTAGTCTACGAGCAGTACTTC. This rearrangement joins TRBV7-9 to TRBJ2-7; 7 bases are shared with TRBD1. Unmatched junction bases numbered 10, after V lost 5 bases and J lost 3 bases. The germline CDR1 and CDR2 sequences are SEHNR and FQNEAQ (reference sequence). This CDR3 has 15 amino acids. Full variable domain (rest looked up from reference TRBV7-9 and TRBJ2-7): DTGVSQNPRHKITKRGQNVTFRCDPISEHNRLYWYRQTLGQGPEFLTYFQNEAQLEKSRLLSDRFSAERPKGSFSTLEIQRTEQGDSAMYLCASSPIQGLVYEQYFGPGTRLTVT.

The chain combines TRBV7-2 with TRBJ2-5; D may be TRBD1 (6 bases). The V and J ends lost 5 bases and 4 bases respectively, with 14 bases between them. Germline V lookup: CDR1 SGHTA, CDR2 FQGNSA. The CDR3 contains 14 residues. The CDR3 nucleotides are TGTGCCAGCAGCCCCGACAGGTTGGCAGAGACCCAGTACTTC. It translates to CASSPDRLAETQYF. The entire variable domain, with the rest obtained from reference TRBV7-2 and TRBJ2-5, is as follows: GAGVSQSPSNKVTEKGKDVELRCDPISGHTALYWYRQSLGQGLEFLIYFQGNSAPDKSGLPSDRFSAERTGGSVSTLTIQRTQQEDSAVYLCASSPDRLAETQYFGPGTRLLVL.

This clonotype was recorded at least ten times. The chain recombines TRBV4-3 with TRBJ2-1, with D possibly called TRBD1 or TRBD2 (5 bases each). The CDR3 totals 15 residues. V dropped 5 bases and J dropped 10 bases, with 21 bases sitting between them. Germline CDR1 and CDR2: LGHNA and YSLEER. DNA of the CDR3: TGCGCCAGCAGCGATGACTGGGGCCCGGGATTCGAGCAGTTCTTC. Its translation: CASSDDWGPGFEQFF.

Concerning this clonotype: The junction shows a germline mismatch at one end, possibly a read error. The chain joins TRBV5-1 to TRBJ2-1; TRBD2 agrees at 7 bases. Looked up from germline, CDR1 is SGHRS and CDR2 is YFSETQ. The CDR3 has 14 residues. CDR3 in amino acids: CASSLTAPGSGSVF. The CDR3 DNA reads TGCGCCAGCAGCTTGACGGCCCCGGGTAGCGGGTCAGTCTTC.

This clonotype appeared a few times. The rearrangement joins TRBV29-1 to TRBJ1-2; 7 bases fit TRBD1. Trimming at V came to 6 bases and at J to 8 bases, leaving 9 bases not matched to a gene. This CDR3 comprises 12 residues. Looked up from germline, CDR1 is SQVTM and CDR2 is ANQGSEA. CDR3 DNA: TGCAGCGTAGAACAGGGGAGTGGAGGCTACACCTTC. It is translated as CSVEQGSGGYTF.

This clonotype has a handful of counts. V and J are TRBV12-3 or TRBV12-4 and TRBJ2-1; 11 bases are a match to TRBD2. This CDR3 comprises 14 residues. Trimming took 5 bases from V and 10 from J; bases not matched to a gene: 7. In DNA, the CDR3 is TGTGCCAGCAGTAATAGCGGGGGGGCAGGAGAGCAGTTCTTC. Protein product: CASSNSGGAGEQFF.

This chain connects TRBV7-6 to TRBJ2-7; 7 nucleotides match TRBD2. The CDR3 runs to 14 residues. Germline CDR1 SGHVS, CDR2 FNYEAQ. The ends lost 5 bases at V and 2 bases at J; junction bases unmatched: 6. In DNA, the CDR3 is TGTGCCAGCAGCAGCGGGATGTCCGCCTACGAGCAGTACTTC. As protein: CASSSGMSAYEQYF.

V is TRBV10-3 and J is TRBJ2-3, with D maybe TRBD1 (5 bases). Per germline, CDR1 ENHRY and CDR2 SYGVKD. The CDR3 extends over 12 amino acids. Trimming stripped 7 bases from V and 3 bases from J, with 8 bases between. CDR3 sequence: CAIIRGTDTQYF. The CDR3 DNA follows: TGTGCCATCATAAGGGGTACAGATACGCAGTATTTT.

This clonotype was picked up a small number of times. The rearrangement links TRBV3-1 to TRBJ2-7; 9 bases align to TRBD1. The CDR3 runs 15 residues. The V and J ends lost 1 base and 6 bases, in that order; junction bases with no gene match: 7. Germline values: CDR1 LGHDT, CDR2 YNNKEL (reference sequence). The CDR3: CASSQAGTGTGEQYF. CDR3 coding DNA: TGTGCCAGCAGCCAAGCCGGGACAGGGACAGGCGAGCAGTACTTC.

This clonotype has more than one count but fewer than ten. This CDR3 reads CASSAHLAANTGELFF. CDR3 in DNA: TGTGCCAGCAGCGCCCATCTAGCGGCGAACACCGGGGAGCTGTTTTTT. This chain links TRBV9 with TRBJ2-2; TRBD2 matches 7 bases. V lost 3 bases to trimming and J lost 0 bases; unmatched junction nucleotides: 5. Germline V CDR1 and CDR2: SGDLS, YYNGEE. This CDR3 contains 16 residues. Drawing the rest from reference TRBV9 and TRBJ2-2, the complete variable domain is DSGVTQTPKHLITATGQRVTLRCSPRSGDLSVYWYQQSLDQGLQFLIQYYNGEERAKGNILERFSAQQFPDLHSELNLSSLELGDSALYFCASSAHLAANTGELFFGEGSRLTVL.

The chain combines TRBV4-1 with TRBJ1-5; TRBD1 is a possible D gene (6 bases). There are 17 residues in the CDR3. V shed 0 bases and J shed 4 bases, with 16 bases lying between them. Germline lookup yields CDR1 MGHRA and CDR2 YSYEKL. CDR3 DNA sequence: TGCGCCAGCAGCCAAGATTGGCCGGGACAAAATAATCAGCCCCAGCATTTT. This encodes CASSQDWPGQNNQPQHF.

This clonotype was detected a few times. The chain employs TRBV28 and TRBJ1-5; D unclear. Trimming took 8 bases from V and 7 from J, leaving 18 bases between them. This CDR3 is 14 amino acids long. Germline V gene lookup returns CDR1 MDHEN and CDR2 SYDVKM. DNA of the CDR3: TGTGCCAGCGCCCGGCCGAGTGGCAGGCAGCCCCAGCATTTT. Its translation: CASARPSGRQPQHF. Looking up the rest from reference TRBV28 and TRBJ1-5 gives the full variable domain: DVKVTQSSRYLVKRTGEKVFLECVQDMDHENMFWYRQDPGLGLRLIYFSYDVKMKEKGDIPEGYSVSREKKERFSLILESASTNQTSMYLCASARPSGRQPQHFGDGTRLSIL.

V is TRBV25-1 and J is TRBJ1-6; D is unclear. Looked up from germline, CDR1 is MGHDK and CDR2 is SYGVNS. V was cut by 3 bases and J by 0 bases, with 3 bases left in between. The CDR3 spans 14 residues. CDR3 in amino acids: CASSEASYNSPLHF. The CDR3 DNA follows: TGTGCCAGCAGTGAGGCCTCCTATAATTCACCCCTCCACTTT.

This clonotype was found many times. The rearrangement joins TRBV4-2 to TRBJ2-7; a weak D match, TRBD2 (5 bases). CDR3 length: 14 amino acids. Germline lookup yields CDR1 LGHNA and CDR2 YNFKEQ. Trimming shortened V by 5 bases and J by 5 bases, and 16 bases separated the two germline ends. The DNA for the CDR3 is TGTGCCAGCAGCGTCCCTGGGAGAGTCGACGAGCAGTACTTC. Translated: CASSVPGRVDEQYF.

This clonotype was counted between two and nine times. V and J are TRBV10-3 and TRBJ2-7; possible D gene TRBD1, 5 bases. The CDR3 contains 15 residues. V was shortened by 2 bases and J by 0 bases, with 11 bases between the two germline ends. CDR1 is ENHRY and CDR2 is SYGVKD in the germline V gene. DNA of the CDR3: TGTGCCATCAGTGAGGGGGCAGCAAGCTCCTACGAGCAGTACTTC. It is translated as CAISEGAASSYEQYF.

This clonotype has just a few counts. This chain joins TRBV20-1 and TRBJ2-2; no clear D. V gave up 6 bases and J gave up 4 bases, with 18 bases separating them. The CDR3 totals 15 residues. The V gene's germline CDR1 is DFQATT and CDR2 SNEGSKA (reference sequence). The CDR3 DNA reads TGCAGTGCCGCCCCGACTGGGCCAGGCACCGGGGAGCTGTTTTTT. This sequence encodes CSAAPTGPGTGELFF.

The CDR3 nucleotides read TGCGCCAGCACGCTAAGCGGAAACACCGGGGAGCTGTTTTTT. This translates into CASTLSGNTGELFF. V usage is TRBV5-1 and J usage is TRBJ2-2; possibly TRBD2 for D (5 bases). Trimming pared 6 bases from V and 2 bases from J, leaving 11 bases between. CDR1 is SGHRS, CDR2 YFSETQ, per germline. The CDR3 covers 14 residues.

This chain connects TRBV3-1 to TRBJ1-2, with unresolved D. CDR3 length equals 15 residues. Germline V gene lookup returns CDR1 LGHDT and CDR2 YNNKEL (reference sequence). Trimming left V 1 base short and J 2 bases short, with 11 bases between. CDR3 protein: CASSQAGRRNYGYTF. Here the CDR3 DNA reads TGTGCCAGCAGCCAAGCGGGTCGCCGAAACTATGGCTACACCTTC.